A single sample gave rise to the 10 T cell receptor beta chains below, sequenced in a study of T cells in narcolepsy. Sequencing was performed with immunoSEQ multiplex PCR; in TCRdb, only in-frame clones are kept and a portion is missing. The table includes 20,000 to 25,000 clones, 70% to 90% detected once. Sequencing used CD45RA- memory CD4+ T cells from PBMCs. These receptors were taken from a human donor with narcolepsy.

The chain links TRBV29-1 to TRBJ2-7, with TRBD2 identical over 9 bases. The CDR3 totals 15 residues. Germline V gene data show CDR1 as SQVTM and CDR2 as ANQGSEA. J was trimmed by 3 bases and V by 7 bases; bases with no gene match: 13. CDR3 DNA sequence: TGCAGCGCAAACCTTAGACTAGCGGAGAGCTACGAGCAGTACTTC. Encoded protein: CSANLRLAESYEQYF.

The chain recombines TRBV30 with TRBJ2-7, with TRBD1 matching over 8 bases. Germline V gives CDR1 GTSNPN, CDR2 SVGIG (reference sequence). V shed 4 bases and J 3 bases; nucleotides not matched to a gene: 8. This CDR3 contains 14 residues. CDR3 sequence (DNA): TGTGCCTGGATAAGGACAGGGCAAGACTACGAGCAGTACTTC. This gives the protein CAWIRTGQDYEQYF.

The V gene is TRBV7-9, the J gene TRBJ2-1, with no clear D. V dropped 5 bases and J dropped 2 bases, with 13 bases sitting between them. CDR1 is SEHNR and CDR2 is FQNEAQ in the germline V gene (reference sequence). The CDR3 contains 15 residues. DNA for the CDR3: TGTGCCAGCAGCCCCCCACCGAGTCCCTACAATGAGCAGTTCTTC. It encodes CASSPPPSPYNEQFF.

This chain links TRBV7-2 with TRBJ2-5; the D is unclear. CDR3 length equals 13 residues. V was cut by 5 bases and J by 7 bases, with 14 bases left in between. Germline V lookup: CDR1 SGHTA, CDR2 FQGNSA. The CDR3 nucleotides read TGTGCCAGCAGCCTAACGAGACCTGGGACCCAGTACTTC. Protein sequence: CASSLTRPGTQYF.

J is TRBJ2-1 and V is TRBV18; 8 nucleotides align to TRBD2. The CDR3 runs 16 residues. CDR1 is KGHSH and CDR2 is LQKENI in the germline V gene. The V gene end was trimmed by 4 bases and the J gene end by 5 bases; junction bases not matched to a gene: 10. The CDR3 reads CASSRGSSGQHNEQFF. The CDR3 DNA reads TGTGCCAGCTCACGGGGGTCTAGCGGGCAACACAATGAGCAGTTCTTC.

This clone was counted between two and nine times. The V and J genes are TRBV19 and TRBJ2-7; 8 bases map to TRBD1. J was trimmed by 3 bases and V by 4 bases; bases with no gene match: 14. Germline assignment: CDR1 LNHDA and CDR2 SQIVND (reference sequence). The CDR3 has 17 amino acids. CDR3: CASSKSGQANLFYEQYF. CDR3 DNA sequence: TGTGCCAGTAGTAAATCGGGACAGGCTAACCTGTTCTACGAGCAGTACTTC.

This clone was seen just once. The chain employs TRBV2 and TRBJ2-3, with 9 bases aligning to TRBD2. There are 16 residues in the CDR3. Germline CDR1 SNHLY, CDR2 FYNNEI. V dropped 1 base and J dropped 2; count of bases not matched to a gene: 4. CDR3 bases: TGTGCCAGCAGTGAAGATAGCGGGAGATACACAGATACGCAGTATTTT. Its protein is CASSEDSGRYTDTQYF.

This chain connects TRBV7-2 to TRBJ1-1; 10 bases are a match to TRBD1. Germline V gene sequence: CDR1 SGHTA, CDR2 FQGNSA. There are 15 residues in the CDR3. V trimming: 1 base; J trimming: 4 bases; junction bases outside the gene matches: 3. The CDR3 spells CASSLGGQGRTEAFF. The CDR3, as DNA: TGTGCCAGCAGCTTAGGGGGACAGGGGCGCACTGAAGCTTTCTTT.

This clone was seen only once. The chain combines TRBV7-9 with TRBJ1-5, with D hard to call. In germline, CDR1 is SEHNR, CDR2 FQNEAQ (reference sequence). This CDR3 is built from 12 residues. The V end was cut by 5 bases, the J end by 3 bases, with 5 bases between. This CDR3 is CASSLNNQPQHF. In DNA, the CDR3 is TGTGCCAGCAGCCTGAACAATCAGCCCCAGCATTTT.

The chain has TRBV6-4 and TRBJ2-3, with 8 nucleotides matching TRBD2. There are 18 residues in the CDR3. Germline values: CDR1 MRHNA, CDR2 SNTAGT. The J segment lost 2 bases and the V segment lost 6 bases, leaving 16 bases of the junction unmatched. The CDR3 DNA sequence: TGTGCCAGCAGGAATCGAAAGATTAGCGGGACTCCCACAGATACGCAGTATTTT. As protein: CASRNRKISGTPTDTQYF.